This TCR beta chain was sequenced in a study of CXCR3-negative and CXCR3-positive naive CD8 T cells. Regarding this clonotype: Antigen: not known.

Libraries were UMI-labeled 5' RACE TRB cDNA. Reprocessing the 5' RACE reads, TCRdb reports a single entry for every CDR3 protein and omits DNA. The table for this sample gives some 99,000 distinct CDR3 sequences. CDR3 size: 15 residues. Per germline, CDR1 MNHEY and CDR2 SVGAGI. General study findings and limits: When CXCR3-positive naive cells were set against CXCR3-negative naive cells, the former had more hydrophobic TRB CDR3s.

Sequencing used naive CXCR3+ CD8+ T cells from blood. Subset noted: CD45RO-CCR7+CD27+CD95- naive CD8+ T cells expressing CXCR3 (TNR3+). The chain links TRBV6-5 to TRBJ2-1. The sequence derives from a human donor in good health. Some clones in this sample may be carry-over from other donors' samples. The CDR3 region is CASRVTPPSYNEQFF.